This T cell receptor beta chain was observed in a study of blood T cell repertoires in COVID-19. Produced via immunoSEQ multiplex PCR; TCRdb's table is partial and in-frame only. This repertoire shows approximately 300,000 clones, 80% to 90% found once; its top ten account for 3.5% to 5.5%. Germline CDR1 and CDR2: MRHNA and SNTAGT. CDR3 size: 15 residues. V was pared by 6 bases and J by 5 bases, with 16 bases between. This sequence originates from a woman in her 30s who had recovered from COVID-19. The source material was PBMCs or T cells enriched from blood (not recorded which). The chain is built from TRBV6-4 and TRBJ2-2; D is possibly TRBD2 (5 bases). CDR3 sequence (DNA): TGTGCCAGCAGCGAGGACGGGGAGTATACCGGGGAGCTGTTTTTT. It yields the protein CASSEDGEYTGELFF.